The sequence of this T cell receptor (beta chain) was determined in a study of blood T cell repertoires in COVID-19. Profiling relied on immunoSEQ multiplex PCR, and the TCRdb table lists in-frame clones only, not all of them. The sample lists 22,000 or so clones; about 89% were seen once. The TCR sequence derives from a woman aged 55-70 years with active COVID-19. Sequencing was performed on peripheral blood.

CDR3 DNA sequence: TGCGCCAGCAGCTTGAGGTCCGGGGAAAAACTGTTTTTT. Its protein product is CASSLRSGEKLFF. The genes are TRBV5-1 and TRBJ1-4; D ambiguous. In germline, CDR1 is SGHRS, CDR2 YFSETQ. This CDR3 is 13 amino acids long. The ends were cut back, 1 base at V and 8 bases at J, with 9 bases in the middle. Together with reference TRBV5-1 and TRBJ1-4, the CDR3 gives the full variable domain: KAGVTQTPRYLIKTRGQQVTLSCSPISGHRSVSWYQQTPGQGLQFLFEYFSETQRNKGNFPGRFSGRQFSNSRSEMNVSTLELGDSALYLCASSLRSGEKLFFGSGTQLSVL.